What follows are 16 T cell receptor beta chains derived from one specimen sequenced in a study of blood T cell repertoires in COVID-19. Method: immunoSEQ multiplex PCR; TCRdb's copy keeps in-frame clones and lacks some. The data hold around 120,000 clones, with 87% observed a single time. The sample comprised peripheral blood. The receptor source for this set is a woman in her 70s with acute or convalescent COVID-19.

V gene TRBV6-2 or TRBV6-3 combines with J gene TRBJ2-2; 11 bases line up with TRBD2. Per the germline V gene, CDR1 is MNHEY and CDR2 is SVGEGT. The CDR3 has 16 amino acids. Germline trimming cut 0 bases from V and 7 bases from J; bases unmatched to any gene: 4. CDR3 nucleotides: TGTGCCAGCAGTTACTCGCCTAGCGGGGGGATCGGGGAGCTGTTTTTT. Translated, it gives CASSYSPSGGIGELFF.

This clone was counted a single time. This sequence joins TRBV9 and TRBJ2-7; TRBD2 matches 12 bases. The V gene end was trimmed by 0 bases and the J gene end by 7 bases; junction bases not matched to a gene: 8. The length of the CDR3 is 16 residues. Germline loops: CDR1 SGDLS, CDR2 YYNGEE. CDR3 coding DNA: TGTGCCAGCAGCGTAGCGGCTAGCGGGGGGGCGGAGGAGCAGTACTTC. Its protein product is CASSVAASGGAEEQYF.

This chain uses TRBV11-3 with TRBJ1-6; D unclear. Germline V gives CDR1 SGHNT, CDR2 YENEEA. The V end was cut by 1 base, the J end by 0 bases, with 10 bases between. CDR3 length: 17 amino acids. The CDR3 loop is CASSLVVSSSYNSPLHF. The CDR3 nucleotides read TGTGCCAGCAGCTTAGTGGTTTCTAGCTCCTATAATTCACCCCTCCACTTT.

J is TRBJ2-7 and V is TRBV3-1 (or the pseudogene TRBV3-2); 9 nucleotides agree with TRBD1. In germline, CDR1 is LGHDT, CDR2 YNNKEL (reference sequence). The CDR3 has 16 amino acids. V lost 4 bases and J lost 0; bases outside the gene matches: 7. CDR3 bases: TGTGCCAGCAGCCGAGGGGACAGGGATCTCTCCTACGAGCAGTACTTC. Translating gives CASSRGDRDLSYEQYF.

The chain couples TRBV11-2 to TRBJ1-6; D might be TRBD1 (5 bases). V lost 5 bases and J lost 5, with 19 bases in between. CDR1 and CDR2 from the germline V gene are SGHAT and FQNNGV. This CDR3 is built from 17 residues. The CDR3 DNA reads as TGTGCCAGCAGCCCGGACACTTATTCGGTAGATAATTCACCCCTCCACTTT. Translated: CASSPDTYSVDNSPLHF.

The V gene is TRBV5-1, the J gene TRBJ2-7, with TRBD1 as a possible D gene (5 bases). The CDR3 totals 12 residues. Deletions cut 4 bases from V and 5 bases from J, with 10 bases between. CDR1 SGHRS and CDR2 YFSETQ come from the germline V gene. CDR3 amino acids: CASSRTTNEQYF. The DNA of the CDR3 is TGCGCCAGCAGCCGGACAACGAACGAGCAGTACTTC. The whole variable domain, filled in from reference TRBV5-1 and TRBJ2-7, reads KAGVTQTPRYLIKTRGQQVTLSCSPISGHRSVSWYQQTPGQGLQFLFEYFSETQRNKGNFPGRFSGRQFSNSRSEMNVSTLELGDSALYLCASSRTTNEQYFGPGTRLTVT.

The J gene is TRBJ2-7, the V gene TRBV19; 12 positions agree with TRBD1. The CDR3 loop spans 18 amino acids. CDR1 is LNHDA and CDR2 is SQIVND in the germline V gene (reference sequence). V shed 4 bases and J 2 bases; nucleotides not matched to a gene: 12. CDR3 DNA sequence: TGTGCCAGTAGTAGACTAAGGGACAGGGGGCGCGTAACCTACGAGCAGTACTTC. The encoded protein is CASSRLRDRGRVTYEQYF.

Only a few counts were recorded for this clone. The rearrangement uses TRBV28 and TRBJ2-5; 10 nucleotides match TRBD1. Germline assignment: CDR1 MDHEN and CDR2 SYDVKM. V shed 3 bases, J shed 5 bases, and the junction held 9 bases outside the gene matches. The CDR3 is made up of 16 amino acids. CDR3 in amino acids: CASSLGDRGLGETQYF. CDR3 nucleotides: TGTGCCAGCAGTTTGGGCGACAGGGGGCTTGGGGAGACCCAGTACTTC.

The J gene is TRBJ1-4, the V gene TRBV30; possible D gene TRBD1, 5 bases. The CDR3 is 13 residues long. Germline V gives CDR1 GTSNPN, CDR2 SVGIG (reference sequence). Trimming left V 0 bases short and J 14 bases short, with 16 bases between. CDR3: CAWSVGRQQMLFF. The CDR3 DNA reads as TGTGCCTGGAGTGTGGGGCGGCAACAAATGCTGTTTTTT.

The CDR3 reads CALGQGCQPQHF. The CDR3 coding sequence is TGTGCCCTGGGCCAGGGATGCCAGCCCCAGCATTTT. The chain is built from TRBV21-1 and TRBJ1-5; the D call TRBD1 from the table was never checked on the DNA. TRBV21-1 corresponds to a pseudogene. The CDR3 contains 12 residues.

The V call is TRBV5-5, the J call TRBJ1-2; 9 positions agree with TRBD1. The V gene end was trimmed by 4 bases and the J gene end by 4 bases; junction bases not matched to a gene: 11. Germline loops: CDR1 SGHKS, CDR2 YYEKEE (reference sequence). The CDR3 extends over 16 amino acids. CDR3 region: CASSQNPGTGPYGYTF. The CDR3 DNA sequence: TGTGCCAGCAGCCAAAATCCCGGGACAGGGCCCTATGGCTACACCTTC.

V gene TRBV9 combines with J gene TRBJ1-2; D is possibly TRBD1 (5 bases). V was pared by 0 bases and J by 0 bases, with 9 bases between. The CDR3 extends over 15 amino acids. The germline V gene has CDR1 SGDLS and CDR2 YYNGEE. The CDR3 loop is CASSVGDRTNYGYTF. The CDR3 DNA reads TGTGCCAGCAGCGTAGGCGACAGAACTAACTATGGCTACACCTTC.

The chain carries TRBV27 and TRBJ2-1; D perhaps matches TRBD1 (6 bases). Germline lookup yields CDR1 MNHEY and CDR2 SMNVEV (reference sequence). V lost 4 bases to trimming and J lost 3 bases, with 10 bases between them. This CDR3 has 14 amino acids. CDR3 nucleotide sequence: TGTGCCAGCAGTTCCCCGGGACACTACAATGAGCAGTTCTTC. Residues: CASSSPGHYNEQFF.

The chain employs TRBV2 and TRBJ1-2; 12 bases match TRBD1. Germline assignment: CDR1 SNHLY and CDR2 FYNNEI. V lost 6 bases, J lost 3 bases, and 2 bases stayed unmatched. The CDR3 sequence is 14 residues long. The CDR3 DNA reads as TGTGCCAGCAGCGGGACAGGGGGCGACTATGGCTACACCTTC. The encoded protein is CASSGTGGDYGYTF.

This rearrangement joins TRBV11-2 to TRBJ1-1, with TRBD1 identical over 7 bases. Trimming removed 5 bases from V and 2 bases from J; junction bases left unmatched: 11. From germline, CDR1 is SGHAT and CDR2 FQNNGV. This CDR3 comprises 16 residues. As DNA, the CDR3 is TGTGCCAGCAGCAGCCGGGACAGAGGTACCAACACTGAAGCTTTCTTT. Its translation: CASSSRDRGTNTEAFF.

The chain recombines TRBV5-4 with TRBJ2-7; D may be TRBD1 (6 bases). This CDR3 spans 14 amino acids. Trimming left V 4 bases short and J 4 bases short, with 15 bases between. Germline V gene lookup returns CDR1 SGHNT and CDR2 YYREEE (reference sequence). CDR3 protein: CASSTRDIAYEQYF. In nucleotides, the CDR3 is TGTGCCAGCAGCACCCGGGACATCGCTTACGAGCAGTACTTC.